Listed below are T cell receptor beta chains from one sample, sequenced in a study of T-cell memory formation after mild COVID-19. TCRdb recomputed calls from the 5' RACE reads with MiXCR, one row per CDR3 protein. This sample has about 290,000 distinct CDR3 sequences; approximately 15% occur once, and the top ten carry about a fifth. Sequencing was performed on PBMCs or a T cell subset sorted from them (not recorded which). These receptors were taken from a young man who had mild COVID-19 (a few samples of this study predate the infection). Cell type and time point are not known. Both conserved end residues are part of each CDR3. D genes are given only for firm matches. Size is omitted from some rows. Given values are once, few, many or a class for expanded clones.

NA TRBJ2-3 TRBD1 TRBV7-3 TGTGCCAGCAGTCGGACAGGGGGAGATACGCAGTATTTT CASSRTGGDTQYF
NA TRBJ2-3 NA TRBV10-2 TGCGCCAGCAGTGACCAGCGGCGCCGCTCTAGCACAGATACGCAGTATTTT CASSDQRRRSSTDTQYF
many TRBJ1-1 NA TRBV9 TGTGCCAGCAGCTCTCATATGAACACTGAAGCTTTCTTT CASSSHMNTEAFF
many TRBJ2-5 NA TRBV7-2 TGTGCCAGCAGTTTTGGGGTGAGGGAGACCCAGTACTTC CASSFGVRETQYF
few TRBJ2-1 TRBD2 TRBV6-5 TGTGCCAGCAGTTACCGGGACTACCCATCCTACAATGAGCAGTTCTTC CASSYRDYPSYNEQFF
many TRBJ1-4 NA TRBV6-6 TGTGCCAGCAGTACGGACCGTCAAAAACTGTTTTTT CASSTDRQKLFF
many TRBJ2-5 TRBD1 TRBV7-9 TGTGCCAGCAGCTTAGCCGGTTGGACAGGGGAAGAGACCCAGTACTTC CASSLAGWTGEETQYF
few TRBJ2-5 TRBD2 TRBV7-8 TGTGCCAGCAGCTTAGCAGGAAGCGGGGGTTGGGAGACCCAGTACTTC CASSLAGSGGWETQYF
NA TRBJ1-2 NA TRBV4-3 TGCGCCAGCAGCCAAGGGTTTTACGGGGAAAACTATGGCTACACCTTC CASSQGFYGENYGYTF
NA TRBJ1-1 TRBD1 TRBV12-3/TRBV12-4 TGTGCCAGCAGTCCCAGGGGGCCTCGCACTGAAGCTTTCTTT CASSPRGPRTEAFF
few TRBJ2-7 NA TRBV9 TGTGCCAGCAGCGTAGGGGGGGCGAGGGGCGAGCAGTACTTC CASSVGGARGEQYF
NA TRBJ2-3 TRBD2 TRBV3-1 TGTGCCAGCAGCCAAGATCGACTAGCGGGGCTTCCAGATACGCAGTATTTT CASSQDRLAGLPDTQYF
few TRBJ2-4 TRBD2 TRBV12-3/TRBV12-4 TGTGCCAGCTCCGGACTAGAGTCGGCGAGCGCCAAAAACATTCAGTACTTC CASSGLESASAKNIQYF
few TRBJ2-7 NA TRBV20-1 TGCAGTGCGTCGACAGGACCTTATTTTGAGCAGTACTTC CSASTGPYFEQYF
few TRBJ2-5 NA TRBV29-1 TGCAGCCATCACGGGGAGACCCAGTACTTC CSHHGETQYF
NA TRBJ2-2 TRBD1 TRBV29-1 TGCAGCGTGAAACCGGGACAGGGAGTCACCGGGGAGCTGTTTTTT CSVKPGQGVTGELFF
few TRBJ2-1 TRBD1 TRBV29-1 TGCAGCGTGGCTAGGGACAGGGGTTACAATGAGCAGTTCTTC CSVARDRGYNEQFF
many TRBJ2-1 NA TRBV5-6 TGTGCCAGCAGCCCCTCCTTCCTCTACAATGAGCAGTTCTTC CASSPSFLYNEQFF
NA TRBJ2-3 NA TRBV11-3 TGTGCCAGCAGCCCAACCCAGGGTAGCACAGATACGCAGTATTTT CASSPTQGSTDTQYF
NA TRBJ2-1 TRBD1 TRBV2 TGTGCCAGCAGAGGGGACAGGGGGCGCCTCGAGCAGTTCTTC CASRGDRGRLEQFF
few TRBJ1-1 TRBD1 TRBV24-1 TGTGCCACCAGTGACCTGGGACAGGGTGGGACTGAAGCTTTCTTT CATSDLGQGGTEAFF
NA TRBJ2-5 NA TRBV20-1 TGCAGTGCTAGAGAAACTGGAGAGACCCAGTACTTC CSARETGETQYF
many TRBJ2-1 NA TRBV7-2 TGTGCCAGCAGCTACCCCGGCAATGAGCAGTTCTTC CASSYPGNEQFF
NA TRBJ2-1 NA TRBV12-3/TRBV12-4 TGTGCCAGCAGTCCCCGGACGGAGTTGGCGGGCAATGAGCAGTTCTTC CASSPRTELAGNEQFF
few TRBJ1-5 TRBD1 TRBV6-6 TGTGCCAGCAGAACGAAACAGGGGTTACATCAGCCCCAGCATTTT CASRTKQGLHQPQHF
NA TRBJ1-2 NA TRBV18 TGTGCCAGCTCACCCGTCGAAGCCGCGCATGGCTACACCTTC CASSPVEAAHGYTF
NA TRBJ1-2 NA TRBV4-3 TGCGCCAGCAGCCAAGATTGGGGGGTCCATGGCTACACCTTC CASSQDWGVHGYTF
NA TRBJ1-1 NA TRBV12-3/TRBV12-4 TGTGCCAGCAGTTTAGTCCAGGGTCTAATGGGCGCTGAAGCTTTCTTT CASSLVQGLMGAEAFF
many TRBJ2-1 NA TRBV6-2/TRBV6-3 TGTGCCAGCAGGCAGGGTGGCGGTGAGCAGTTCTTC CASRQGGGEQFF
few TRBJ2-1 NA TRBV7-9 TGTGCCAGCAGCGGGGGGCGCCTCAATGAGCAGTTCTTC CASSGGRLNEQFF
few TRBJ2-6 TRBD2 TRBV7-9 TGTGCCAGCAGGGGAGGGCAGACCCTCTCTGGGGCCAACGTCCTGACTTTC CASRGGQTLSGANVLTF
few TRBJ1-1 NA TRBV20-1 TGCAGTGCAAAGAGAGGGGTCACTGAAGCTTTCTTT CSAKRGVTEAFF
few TRBJ2-1 NA TRBV20-1 TGCAGTGCTGGGACGTCGGGGAATGAGCAGTTCTTC CSAGTSGNEQFF
few TRBJ2-7 NA TRBV6-2/TRBV6-3 TGTGCCAGCACTTCCAGCCCCGGGACTGGCATCCGAGTTTACGAGCAGTACTTC CASTSSPGTGIRVYEQYF
few TRBJ2-5 NA TRBV10-3 TGTGCCATCAGTGAGCCCGACAGGGAGACCCAGTACTTC CAISEPDRETQYF
NA TRBJ2-1 TRBD1 TRBV12-3/TRBV12-4 TGTGCCAGCAGCCCCAGGACAGGGGTCGATGAGCAGTTCTTC CASSPRTGVDEQFF
few TRBJ1-1 TRBD1 TRBV4-3 TGCGCCAGCAGCCAAGATCAGGACAGGGTGGGTGCCGCCACTGAAGCTTTCTTT CASSQDQDRVGAATEAFF
few TRBJ1-1 NA TRBV7-3 TGTGCCAGCAGCCCAGGACAAGGCACTGAAGCTTTCTTT CASSPGQGTEAFF
many TRBJ2-7 TRBD1 TRBV9 TGTGCCAGCAGCGCCGGGACAGGGCGCGAGCAGTACTTC CASSAGTGREQYF
NA TRBJ1-1 NA TRBV6-5 TGTGCCAGCAGCAGGGACCCCCGGACTGAAGCTTTCTTT CASSRDPRTEAFF
NA TRBJ1-4 NA TRBV4-1 TGCGCCAGCAGCCAAGGCACAGTACAAAATGAAAAACTGTTTTTT CASSQGTVQNEKLFF
few TRBJ1-1 TRBD1 TRBV7-9 TGTGCCAGCAGCCCCGGGACAGGGTTTGGCACTGAAGCTTTCTTT CASSPGTGFGTEAFF
few TRBJ2-3 NA TRBV6-6 TGTGCCAGCAGGCTACGGAAAGTGTCCCCTCGGGATACGCAGTATTTT CASRLRKVSPRDTQYF
few TRBJ1-1 TRBD1 TRBV27 TGTGCCAGCAGTCCCTACAGGGGAATGAACACTGAAGCTTTCTTT CASSPYRGMNTEAFF